These 15 T cell receptor beta chains originate from one sample sequenced in a study of persistence of HIV-infected CD4 T cells. Anti-CD3/anti-CD28 beads served as a nonspecific positive control stimulus. Sorting selected CD4+ T cells upregulating both CD40 ligand and CD69. This was the immunoSEQ version 4 assay in survey mode. Some clones are missing from TCRdb's copy, which holds only in-frame ones; the method was immunoSEQ multiplex PCR. The data contain roughly 43,000 clones, approximately 91% of them seen just once; the ten biggest clones take up under 2%. Their specific antigens are unknown. Sequencing was performed on CD4+ T cells sorted from PBMCs after 18-hour stimulation, taken from a patient who received antiretroviral therapy. The receptors derive from an adult man with HIV who was CMV-seropositive.

The DNA for the CDR3 is TGTGCCATTTCGCCCTCTAGCGGGGGGGCTGGGGAGCTGTTTTTT. Translation gives CAISPSSGGAGELFF. This chain connects TRBV19 to TRBJ2-2; 12 nucleotides match TRBD2. Trimming cost V 10 bases and J 8 bases; bases outside gene matches: 11. Germline CDR1 reads LNHDA; CDR2 reads SQIVND (reference sequence). This CDR3 region has 15 residues.

This chain connects TRBV15 to TRBJ1-5, with 8 bases aligning to TRBD1. V trimming: 1 base; J trimming: 1 base; junction bases outside the gene matches: 3. Germline CDR1 LNHNV, CDR2 YYDKDF (reference sequence). The CDR3 sequence is 16 residues long. The CDR3, as DNA: TGTGCCACCAGCAGAGTCGGGGACAGGAGCAATCAGCCCCAGCATTTT. Translated, it gives CATSRVGDRSNQPQHF.

This chain links TRBV3-1 (or the pseudogene TRBV3-2) with TRBJ2-2; TRBD1 aligns across 7 bases. In germline, CDR1 is LGHDT, CDR2 YNNKEL (reference sequence). J gave up 1 base and V 4 bases, and 3 bases lay outside the gene matches. The CDR3 sequence is 15 residues long. CDR3 protein: CASSPRTGNTGELFF. The CDR3 DNA sequence: TGTGCCAGCAGCCCGAGGACAGGGAACACCGGGGAGCTGTTTTTT.

V and J are TRBV19 and TRBJ2-1; D is undetermined. The CDR3 contains 11 residues. Germline V CDR1 and CDR2: LNHDA, SQIVND (reference sequence). Trimming cost V 7 bases and J 4 bases, with 5 bases left between them. The CDR3 is CASTNYNEQFF. In nucleotides, the CDR3 is TGTGCCAGTACCAATTACAATGAGCAGTTCTTC.

This clone was seen more than once but under ten times. The rearrangement links TRBV7-6 to TRBJ2-5, with 8 bases identical to TRBD2. Trimming took 5 bases from V and 4 from J; bases not matched to a gene: 12. Germline CDR1 SGHVS, CDR2 FNYEAQ. The CDR3 spans 16 residues. The DNA for the CDR3 is TGTGCCAGCAGCCCGACTGCTGCGGGGGGCCGAGAGACCCAGTACTTC. Its translation: CASSPTAAGGRETQYF.

This rearrangement joins TRBV9 to TRBJ2-5, with no clear D. The CDR3 covers 13 residues. V gave up 0 bases and J gave up 4 bases, with 7 bases separating them. Germline-derived CDR1 and CDR2 are SGDLS and YYNGEE. The CDR3 DNA follows: TGTGCCAGCAGCGTAGTAGTAGGAGAGACCCAGTACTTC. Residues: CASSVVVGETQYF. The full variable domain, with the rest looked up from reference TRBV9 and TRBJ2-5, is DSGVTQTPKHLITATGQRVTLRCSPRSGDLSVYWYQQSLDQGLQFLIQYYNGEERAKGNILERFSAQQFPDLHSELNLSSLELGDSALYFCASSVVVGETQYFGPGTRLLVL.

The rearrangement joins TRBV7-3 to TRBJ2-2; the match to TRBD1 covers 8 bases. V was pared by 6 bases and J by 7 bases, with 7 bases of the junction left unmatched. CDR3 length: 14 amino acids. Germline V CDR1 and CDR2: SGHTA, FQGTGA. CDR3 loop: CASSMDRANGELFF. The CDR3 DNA reads as TGTGCCAGCAGTATGGACAGGGCGAACGGGGAGCTGTTTTTT.

This chain joins TRBV5-8 and TRBJ1-5; D gene ambiguous. Trimming took off 4 bases at V and 0 bases at J, with 14 bases between the two ends. Germline values: CDR1 SGHTS, CDR2 YDEGEE. The CDR3 has 16 amino acids. The CDR3, as DNA: TGTGCCAGCAGCCCTCTCGACTGGTATAGCAATCAGCCCCAGCATTTT. Protein: CASSPLDWYSNQPQHF.

The chain is built from TRBV9 and TRBJ2-3; maybe TRBD2 (7 bases). V shed 0 bases and J shed 4 bases, with 15 bases lying between them. CDR3 length: 16 residues. The germline gives CDR1 SGDLS, CDR2 YYNGEE. CDR3 sequence reads: CASSVERGGFPDTQYF. The CDR3 DNA reads as TGTGCCAGCAGCGTAGAGAGGGGGGGGTTCCCAGATACGCAGTATTTT.

The V gene is TRBV6-1, the J gene TRBJ2-1, with D possibly called TRBD1 or TRBD2 (6 bases each). Germline V gives CDR1 MNHNS, CDR2 SASEGT. The germline V and J ends were trimmed by 2 bases and 3 bases, with 11 bases remaining between them. The CDR3 has 15 residues. The CDR3 bases are TGTGCCAGCAGTGAATTCGGGGGCGTCTACAATGAGCAGTTCTTC. Its protein product is CASSEFGGVYNEQFF.

The chain is built from TRBV28 and TRBJ1-2; no clear D. Trimming took 7 bases from V and 4 from J, leaving 16 bases between them. CDR1 MDHEN and CDR2 SYDVKM come from the germline V gene. This CDR3 comprises 14 residues. The CDR3 DNA sequence: TGTGCCAGCATGGGTAGAAGGGTTTCCTATGGCTACACCTTC. Its translation is CASMGRRVSYGYTF.

The chain couples TRBV18 to TRBJ2-6; D uncertain. Germline loops: CDR1 KGHSH, CDR2 LQKENI. There are 19 residues in the CDR3. Trimming removed 1 base from V and 2 bases from J, with 18 bases in between. The CDR3, as DNA: TGTGCCAGCTCACCACTGACGGTCAGCTCGAACCCTGGGGCCAACGTCCTGACTTTC. This gives the protein CASSPLTVSSNPGANVLTF.

This clone was recorded only once. This rearrangement joins TRBV6-1 to TRBJ1-6, with TRBD1 as a possible D gene (5 bases). This CDR3 comprises 14 residues. The germline V gene has CDR1 MNHNS and CDR2 SASEGT. With 3 bases removed from V and 10 bases from J, the gap between germline ends came to 13 bases. CDR3 sequence (DNA): TGTGCCAGCAGTGATGGCAGGGACGGATCACCCCTCCACTTT. Protein sequence: CASSDGRDGSPLHF.

There are a few counts of this clone. The V call is TRBV2, the J call TRBJ1-6; D is ambiguous. The CDR3 extends over 13 amino acids. V was pared by 8 bases and J by 9 bases, with 14 bases between. Germline-derived CDR1 and CDR2 are SNHLY and FYNNEI. CDR3 DNA: TGTGCCAGCTTGGACGGTGCATTTTCACCCCTCCACTTT. It is translated as CASLDGAFSPLHF. The full variable domain, in which reference TRBV2 and TRBJ1-6 provide the parts outside the CDR3, is EPEVTQTPSHQVTQMGQEVILRCVPISNHLYFYWYRQILGQKVEFLVSFYNNEISEKSEIFDDQFSVERPDGSNFTLKIRSTKLEDSAMYFCASLDGAFSPLHFGNGTRLTVT.

The chain is built from TRBV7-2 and TRBJ2-1, with unresolved D. This CDR3 region has 14 residues. V was trimmed by 6 bases and J by 0 bases, leaving 9 bases between them. The V gene's germline CDR1 is SGHTA and CDR2 FQGNSA. The CDR3 is CASREWSSYNEQFF. The DNA for the CDR3 is TGTGCCAGCAGGGAATGGAGCTCCTACAATGAGCAGTTCTTC.